This T cell receptor beta chain was found in a study of technical replicates of blood from a few donors. Only in-frame clones appear in the TCRdb table, and some are missing; sequencing was by immunoSEQ multiplex PCR. Among over 85,000 clones, approximately 96% were seen once, and the ten largest hold approximately 0.33%. CDR1 and CDR2 (germline): MDHEN, SYDVKM. V lost 6 bases, J lost 7 bases, and 18 bases lay in between. The CDR3 loop spans 14 amino acids. The V call is TRBV28, the J call TRBJ1-1; possible D gene TRBD1, 6 bases. This clonotype was sampled from a human donor in good health. Sequencing was carried out using T cells isolated from PBMCs. The CDR3 protein is CASSTSGHGDEAFF. Written as DNA, the CDR3 is TGTGCCAGCAGCACTTCGGGACACGGGGATGAAGCTTTCTTT.